This T cell receptor beta chain was obtained from a study of OX40 agonist ivuxolimab in advanced cancers. CDR1 MDHEN and CDR2 SYDVKM come from the germline V gene. CDR3 length equals 11 residues. Trimming at V came to 9 bases and at J to 3 bases, leaving 2 bases not matched to a gene. TCRdb keeps only in-frame clones here, not all; method: immunoSEQ multiplex PCR. Among about 43,000 clones listed, roughly 86% were seen once. The rearrangement links TRBV28 to TRBJ2-7; 7 nucleotides align to TRBD1. This sequence originates from an adult with an advanced solid tumor such as melanoma, head and neck, liver or kidney cancer. The starting material was CD4+ or CD8+ T cells sorted from blood, obtained in a trial of the OX40 agonist ivuxolimab. The CDR3 reads CASRQGYEQYF. CDR3 bases: TGTGCCAGTCGACAGGGCTACGAGCAGTACTTC.